This TCR beta chain is drawn from a study of T cells after yellow fever vaccination. Whole-study findings and limits: By day 5 rather than day 15, the secondary response had peaked, though it was weaker. Abundant bulk-derived clonotypes could contaminate FACS-sorted repertoires. Clonotypes found in both CD4 and CD8 compartments made up a small share.

As to this clonotype: Its matching antigen is unknown.

The TCR cDNA carried a universal primer site and UMIs from 5'RACE template switching. TCRdb independently ran MiXCR on the 5' RACE reads; one entry per CDR3 protein. The table includes fewer than 450,000 distinct CDR3 sequences, roughly 10% detected once. Germline assignment: CDR1 SGHAT and CDR2 FQDESV (reference sequence). Germline trimming cut 5 bases from V and 1 base from J; bases unmatched to any gene: 14. CDR3 length: 20 amino acids. The sequencing here drew on PBMCs, taken on the day of the first yellow fever vaccination. This TCR was sampled from a man aged 18 to 30 who received the YFV17D yellow fever vaccine. This chain connects TRBV11-1 to TRBJ2-6; 10 nucleotides match TRBD1. In DNA, the CDR3 is TGTGCCAGCAGCCCGGGACAGGGGTTGACCCGGAAATCTGGGGCCAACGTCCTGACTTTC. Protein: CASSPGQGLTRKSGANVLTF.